The rows below give T cell receptor beta chains drawn from one sample of a study of control samples from healthy donors and cancer patients. The table came from immunoSEQ multiplex PCR; TCRdb's copy has only in-frame clones and leaves some out. The data show approximately 100,000 clones, with around 89% seen just once and 7.8% held by the top ten. The sequenced sample was blood. The origin of the receptors is a young man in good health. The CDR3 runs from the conserved cysteine through the conserved F or W. A D gene is named only where the DNA matches it firmly. Expanded clones get a size class; other rows say once, few or many, or leave the size out.

d_gene	j_gene	abundance	v_gene	CDR3nt	CDR3aa
TRBD1	TRBJ2-3	.	TRBV24-1	TGTGCCACCAGCAGTCCCGGGACAGTCGCAGATACGCAGTATTTT	CATSSPGTVADTQYF
.	TRBJ1-1	.	TRBV19	TGTGCCAGTAGTCAAGGCCGGGACATGAACACTGAAGCTTTCTTT	CASSQGRDMNTEAFF
TRBD1	TRBJ2-7	.	TRBV9	TGTGCCAGCAGCCCAGGGACAGGAACCTACGAGCAGTACTTC	CASSPGTGTYEQYF
.	TRBJ2-2	.	TRBV11-3	TGTGCCAGCAGCTTGCTCGTCGGCGGGGAGCTGTTTTTT	CASSLLVGGELFF
.	TRBJ1-3	.	TRBV30	TGTGCCTGGGAGGGGGGGCTCGGAAACACCATATATTTT	CAWEGGLGNTIYF
.	TRBJ2-2	.	TRBV6-2/TRBV6-3	TGTGCCAGCAGTTATGGAGACGGGGAGCTGTTTTTT	CASSYGDGELFF
TRBD1	TRBJ2-5	once	TRBV4-2	TGTGCCAGCAGCCGAACCGGGACAGGGAACCAAGAGACCCAGTACTTC	CASSRTGTGNQETQYF
.	TRBJ2-7	.	TRBV9	TGTGCCAGCAGCCCCTCCCTACCTCGGGGCGAGCAGTACTTC	CASSPSLPRGEQYF
TRBD1	TRBJ1-6	.	TRBV30	TGTGCCTGGCGGACAGGGACCTATAATTCACCCCTCCACTTT	CAWRTGTYNSPLHF
TRBD1	TRBJ2-6	.	TRBV14	TGTGCCAGCAGCGCCCGGACAGGACGCGGGGCCAACGTCCTGACTTTC	CASSARTGRGANVLTF
.	TRBJ1-6	.	TRBV28	TGTGCCAGCAGTACAGGCTCCTATAATTCACCCCTCCACTTT	CASSTGSYNSPLHF
.	TRBJ2-5	.	TRBV6-5	TGTGCCAGCAGTTATTTCGTTGGGGTAGAGACCCAGTACTTC	CASSYFVGVETQYF
.	TRBJ2-3	.	TRBV7-9	TGTGCCAGCAGCCACCGGGACAGCGGGACAGATACGCAGTATTTT	CASSHRDSGTDTQYF
TRBD1	TRBJ1-4	.	TRBV7-2	TGTGCCAGCAGCCCGGACAGGGGAGGAGAAAAACTGTTTTTT	CASSPDRGGEKLFF
.	TRBJ2-2	.	TRBV4-1	TGCGCCAGCAGCCAATCCAACACCGGGGAGCTGTTTTTT	CASSQSNTGELFF
TRBD2	TRBJ2-3	.	TRBV7-3	TGTGCCAGCAGCTCCGGACTAGCGGGGGGGCTGGATACGCAGTATTTT	CASSSGLAGGLDTQYF
.	TRBJ1-5	few	TRBV2	TGTGCCAGCAGTGACAGGACAGCTAATCAGCCCCAGCATTTT	CASSDRTANQPQHF
TRBD1	TRBJ1-6	.	TRBV5-6	TGTGCCAGCAGCGCCGGTCAGGGGGCGGAGTATTCACCCCTCCACTTT	CASSAGQGAEYSPLHF
.	TRBJ1-1	.	TRBV7-2	TGTGCCAGCAGCCAAGGATCGACTGAAGCTTTCTTT	CASSQGSTEAFF
.	TRBJ2-3	.	TRBV4-1	TGCGCCAGCAGCCCACTCACGGTTCGCGGCACAGATACGCAGTATTTT	CASSPLTVRGTDTQYF
.	TRBJ1-2	.	TRBV28	TGTGCCAGCACCTCTCAACACTATGGCTACACCTTC	CASTSQHYGYTF
.	TRBJ1-2	.	TRBV6-2/TRBV6-3	TGTGCCAGCAGTTATCTGGATGGCTACACCTTC	CASSYLDGYTF
TRBD1	TRBJ2-3	.	TRBV24-1	TGTGCCACCAGTGACCGGGACAGGGGCACAGATACGCAGTATTTT	CATSDRDRGTDTQYF
.	TRBJ1-1	.	TRBV7-2	TGTGCCAGCAGCTTAGAATTGAGGGGCGCGAATGAAGCTTTCTTT	CASSLELRGANEAFF
.	TRBJ1-6	few	TRBV30	TGTGCCTGGAGTTCTACAGGGTTGAATTCACCCCTCCACTTT	CAWSSTGLNSPLHF
TRBD1	TRBJ2-7	.	TRBV6-5	TGTGCCAGCGGCCGGGACAGGTCGTACGAGCAGTACTTC	CASGRDRSYEQYF
.	TRBJ2-7	.	TRBV10-3	TGTGCCATCAGTGAGCCACCCAGGTGGTACGAGCAGTACTTC	CAISEPPRWYEQYF
.	TRBJ1-2	.	TRBV2	TGTGCCAGCAATGGGGAAAGGGGTGGCTACACCTTC	CASNGERGGYTF
.	TRBJ1-2	few	TRBV24-1	TGTGCCACCTCGGGAGGTGGACGGGGCTACACCTTC	CATSGGGRGYTF
.	TRBJ2-7	.	TRBV11-1	TGTGCCAGCAGCTCCAATTTGGGGGAGCGGTCCTACGAGCAGTACTTC	CASSSNLGERSYEQYF
TRBD1	TRBJ2-7	.	TRBV5-1	TGCGCCAGCTCCGCCCAGGGGGCCTACGAGCAGTACTTC	CASSAQGAYEQYF
TRBD1	TRBJ1-4	once	TRBV7-9	TGTGCCAGCAGCTACAGTGGGACAGCGAATGAAAAACTGTTTTTT	CASSYSGTANEKLFF
.	TRBJ2-2	.	TRBV7-9	TGTGCCAGCAGCTTAGCGCTTCGGGAGCTGTTTTTT	CASSLALRELFF
.	TRBJ1-6	.	TRBV5-1	TGCGCCAGCAGCTTGACGAGTTCCCCAGGCGGGAATTCACCCCTCCACTTT	CASSLTSSPGGNSPLHF
TRBD1	TRBJ1-3	.	TRBV5-1	TGCGCCAGCAGTCCGGGACAGGGCTACGCTGGAAACACCATATATTTT	CASSPGQGYAGNTIYF
.	TRBJ1-2	.	TRBV10-3	TGTGCCATCAGCGACAGCTATGGCTACACCTTC	CAISDSYGYTF
.	TRBJ2-1	.	TRBV4-2	TGTGCCAGCAGCCAGGGGGGAAGTTACAATGAGCAGTTCTTC	CASSQGGSYNEQFF
TRBD2	TRBJ2-1	.	TRBV19	TGTGCCAGTAACCCGACTAGCGGGGTATACAATGAGCAGTTCTTC	CASNPTSGVYNEQFF
.	TRBJ1-3	.	TRBV7-9	TGTGCCAGCAGAGAAGGGTATGGTGGAAACACCATATATTTT	CASREGYGGNTIYF
.	TRBJ1-2	.	TRBV3-1/TRBV3-2	TGTGCCAGCAGCCCACGGGGAGGGTGGGGCTACACCTTC	CASSPRGGWGYTF
.	TRBJ1-1	.	TRBV20-1	TGCAGTGCTAGTTGGGACCCACGCCCTTTCTTT	CSASWDPRPFF
TRBD2	TRBJ2-4	.	TRBV7-2	TGTGCCAGCAGCCTCAGCCCTAGCGGGAATAAAAACATTCAGTACTTC	CASSLSPSGNKNIQYF